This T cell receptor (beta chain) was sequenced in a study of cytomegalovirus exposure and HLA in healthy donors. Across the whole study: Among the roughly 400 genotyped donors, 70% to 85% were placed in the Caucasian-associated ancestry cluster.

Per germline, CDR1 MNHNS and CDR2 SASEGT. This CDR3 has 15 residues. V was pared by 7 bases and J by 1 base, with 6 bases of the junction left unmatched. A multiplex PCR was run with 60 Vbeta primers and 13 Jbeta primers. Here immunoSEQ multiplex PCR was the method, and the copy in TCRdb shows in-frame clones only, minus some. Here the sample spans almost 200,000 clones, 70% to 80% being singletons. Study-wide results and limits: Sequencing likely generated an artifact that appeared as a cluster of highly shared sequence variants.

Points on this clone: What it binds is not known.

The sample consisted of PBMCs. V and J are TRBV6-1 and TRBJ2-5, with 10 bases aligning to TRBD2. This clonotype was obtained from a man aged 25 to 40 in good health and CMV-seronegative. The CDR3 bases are TGTGCCAGCACCACGGGACTAGCGATCCAAGAGACCCAGTACTTC. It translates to CASTTGLAIQETQYF.